Included here is one T cell receptor (beta chain) sequence, with context. V trimming: 2 bases; J trimming: 1 base; junction bases outside the gene matches: 7. This CDR3 is 16 amino acids long. The germline CDR1 and CDR2 sequences are MNHNS and SASEGT. Profiling relied on immunoSEQ multiplex PCR, and the TCRdb table lists in-frame clones only, not all of them. Found here are 12,000 or so clones, 80% to 90% of them singletons; the top ten hold roughly 10%. These data originate in a study of technical replicates of blood from a few donors. The material sequenced was PBMCs. The source of this sequence is a human donor in good health. This rearrangement joins TRBV6-1 to TRBJ2-7; 8 bases are a match to TRBD2. CDR3 in DNA: TGTGCCAGCAGTGAATCGGGACTAGTTATATCCTACGAGCAGTACTTC. Protein product: CASSESGLVISYEQYF.